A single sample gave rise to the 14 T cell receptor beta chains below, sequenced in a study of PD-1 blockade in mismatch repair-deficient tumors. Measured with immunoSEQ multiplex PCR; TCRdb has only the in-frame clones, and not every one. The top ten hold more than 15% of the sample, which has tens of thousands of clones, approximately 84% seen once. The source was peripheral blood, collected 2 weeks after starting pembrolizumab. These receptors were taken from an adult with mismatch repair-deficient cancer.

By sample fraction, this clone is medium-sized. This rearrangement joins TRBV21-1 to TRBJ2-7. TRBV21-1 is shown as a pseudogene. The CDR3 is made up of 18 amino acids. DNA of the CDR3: TGTGCCAGCAGCAAAGAATTCCCCCAGATCTCGGTCTCCTACGAGCAGTACTTC. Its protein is CASSKEFPQISVSYEQYF.

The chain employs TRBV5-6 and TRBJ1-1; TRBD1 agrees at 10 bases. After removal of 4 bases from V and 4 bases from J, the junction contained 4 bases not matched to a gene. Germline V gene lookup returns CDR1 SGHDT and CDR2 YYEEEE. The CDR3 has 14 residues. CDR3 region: CASSKGQGITEAFF. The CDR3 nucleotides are TGTGCCAGCAGCAAGGGACAGGGGATCACTGAAGCTTTCTTT. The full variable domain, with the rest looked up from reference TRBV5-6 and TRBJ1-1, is DAGVTQSPTHLIKTRGQQVTLRCSPKSGHDTVSWYQQALGQGPQFIFQYYEEEERQRGNFPDRFSGHQFPNYSSELNVNALLLGDSALYLCASSKGQGITEAFFGQGTRLTVV.

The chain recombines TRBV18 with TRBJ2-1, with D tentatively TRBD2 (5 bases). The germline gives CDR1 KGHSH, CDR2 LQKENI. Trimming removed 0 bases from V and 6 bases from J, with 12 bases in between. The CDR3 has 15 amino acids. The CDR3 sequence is CASSPPFLEGNEQFF. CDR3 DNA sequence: TGTGCCAGCTCACCACCGTTTCTAGAGGGCAATGAGCAGTTCTTC.

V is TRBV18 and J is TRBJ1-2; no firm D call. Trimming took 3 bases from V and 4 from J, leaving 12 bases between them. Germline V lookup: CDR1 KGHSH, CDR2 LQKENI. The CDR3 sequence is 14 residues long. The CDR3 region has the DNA TGTGCCAGCTCACCTGCGGCGGATCTCTATGGCTACACCTTC. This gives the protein CASSPAADLYGYTF.

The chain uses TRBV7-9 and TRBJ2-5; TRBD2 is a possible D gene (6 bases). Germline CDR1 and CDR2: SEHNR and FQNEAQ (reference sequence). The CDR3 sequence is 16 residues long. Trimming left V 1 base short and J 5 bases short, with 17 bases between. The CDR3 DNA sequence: TGTGCCAGCAGCTTAGTTACGGGAGTTAGGATTGAGACCCAGTACTTC. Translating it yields CASSLVTGVRIETQYF.

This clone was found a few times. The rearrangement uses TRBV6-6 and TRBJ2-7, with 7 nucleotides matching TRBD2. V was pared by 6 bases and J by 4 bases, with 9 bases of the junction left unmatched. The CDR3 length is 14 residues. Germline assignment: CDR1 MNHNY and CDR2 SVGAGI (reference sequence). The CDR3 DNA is TGTGCCAGCAGCGGGGACGGGAGGAAGTACGAGCAGTACTTC. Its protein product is CASSGDGRKYEQYF.

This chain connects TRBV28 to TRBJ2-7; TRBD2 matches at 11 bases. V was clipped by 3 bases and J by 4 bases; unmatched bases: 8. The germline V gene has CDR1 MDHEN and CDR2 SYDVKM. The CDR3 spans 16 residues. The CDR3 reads CASSFRASGRKYEQYF. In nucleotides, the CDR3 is TGTGCCAGCAGTTTTCGGGCTAGCGGGAGGAAATACGAGCAGTACTTC.

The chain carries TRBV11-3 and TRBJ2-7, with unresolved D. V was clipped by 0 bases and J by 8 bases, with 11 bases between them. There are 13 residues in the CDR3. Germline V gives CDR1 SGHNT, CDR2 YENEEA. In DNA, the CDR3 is TGTGCCAGCAGCTTAGATCGAGAGGAAAAGCAGTACTTC. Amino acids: CASSLDREEKQYF.

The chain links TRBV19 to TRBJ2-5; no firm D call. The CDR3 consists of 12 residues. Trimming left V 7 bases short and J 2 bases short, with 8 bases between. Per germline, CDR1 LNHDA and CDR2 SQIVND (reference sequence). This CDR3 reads CASNPEQETQYF. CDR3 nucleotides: TGTGCCAGTAACCCAGAGCAAGAGACCCAGTACTTC.

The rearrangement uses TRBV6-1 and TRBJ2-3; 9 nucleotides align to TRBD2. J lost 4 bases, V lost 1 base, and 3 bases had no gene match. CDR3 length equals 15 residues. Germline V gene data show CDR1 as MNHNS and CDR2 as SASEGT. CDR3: CASSEVAGGADTQYF. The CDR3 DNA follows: TGTGCCAGCAGTGAAGTGGCGGGAGGGGCAGATACGCAGTATTTT.

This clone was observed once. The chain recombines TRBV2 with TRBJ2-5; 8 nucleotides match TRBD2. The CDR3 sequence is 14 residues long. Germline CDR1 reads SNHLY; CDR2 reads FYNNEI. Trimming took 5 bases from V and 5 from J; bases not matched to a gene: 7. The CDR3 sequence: CASSPGLAGETQYF. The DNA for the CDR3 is TGTGCCAGCAGTCCCGGACTAGCCGGGGAGACCCAGTACTTC.

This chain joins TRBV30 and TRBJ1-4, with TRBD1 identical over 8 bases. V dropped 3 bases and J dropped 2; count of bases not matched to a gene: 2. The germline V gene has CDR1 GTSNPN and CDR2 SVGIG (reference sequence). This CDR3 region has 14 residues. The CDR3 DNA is TGTGCCTGGAGGCGGACAGGGACTAATGAAAAACTGTTTTTT. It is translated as CAWRRTGTNEKLFF.

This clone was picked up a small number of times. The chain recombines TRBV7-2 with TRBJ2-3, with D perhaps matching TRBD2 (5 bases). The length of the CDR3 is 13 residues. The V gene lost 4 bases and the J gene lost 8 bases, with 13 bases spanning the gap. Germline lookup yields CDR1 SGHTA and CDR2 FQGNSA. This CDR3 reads CASSSAERGTQYF. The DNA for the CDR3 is TGTGCCAGCAGCTCTGCCGAACGGGGTACGCAGTATTTT.

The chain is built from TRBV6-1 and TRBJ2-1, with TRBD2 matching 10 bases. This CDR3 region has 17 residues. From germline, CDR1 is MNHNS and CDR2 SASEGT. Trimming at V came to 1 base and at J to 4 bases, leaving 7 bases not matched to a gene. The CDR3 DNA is TGTGCCAGCAGTGAAGGCTCTGGACTAGCGGAGTACAATGAGCAGTTCTTC. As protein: CASSEGSGLAEYNEQFF.